What follows is one T cell receptor beta chain and its context. Clones were read by immunoSEQ multiplex PCR, and TCRdb kept only the in-frame ones, dropping some. The sample includes some 1 million clones, roughly 80% of them seen just once. This sample is part of a study of shared clonotypes between healthy human individuals. Donors included only healthy HIV-negative adults lacking recent acute infections or vaccinations. The CDR3 runs 15 residues. Germline lookup yields CDR1 MNHEY and CDR2 SVGAGI. With 6 bases removed from V and 11 bases from J, the gap between germline ends came to 20 bases. The source is a man between 18 and 35 years old in good health. The sequencing sample was made of memory CD4+ T cells sorted from blood. As for subset: CD45RA-negative fraction. V and J are TRBV6-5 and TRBJ1-6, with a tentative D call TRBD1 (5 bases). The CDR3 loop reads CASSLKEGSRTPLHF. The CDR3 DNA reads as TGTGCCAGCAGCCTCAAGGAGGGGAGTAGGACACCCCTCCACTTT.